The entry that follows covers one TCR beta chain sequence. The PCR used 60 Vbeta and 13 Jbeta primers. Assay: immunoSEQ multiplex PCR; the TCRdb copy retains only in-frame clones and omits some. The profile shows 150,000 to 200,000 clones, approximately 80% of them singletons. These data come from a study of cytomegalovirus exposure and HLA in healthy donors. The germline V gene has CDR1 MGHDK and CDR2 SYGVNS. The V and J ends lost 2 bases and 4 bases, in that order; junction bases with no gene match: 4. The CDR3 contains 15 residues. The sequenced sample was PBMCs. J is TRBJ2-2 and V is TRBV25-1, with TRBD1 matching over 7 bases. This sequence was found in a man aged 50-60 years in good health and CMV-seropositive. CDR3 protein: CASSETGVGTGELFF. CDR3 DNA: TGTGCCAGCAGTGAAACAGGGGTCGGCACCGGGGAGCTGTTTTTT.